This T cell receptor (beta chain) was observed in a study of T cells in Graves' hyperthyroidism and ophthalmopathy. The CDR3 totals 16 residues. V shed 6 bases and J shed 5 bases, with 22 bases lying between them. The germline V gene has CDR1 MNHNS and CDR2 SASEGT. This clonotype was detected only a few times. From RNA transcripts, TCR beta CDR3 regions were amplified. Primed by the HTBI set, a first-round RT-PCR was run on the TCR CDR3. TCRdb re-analysed the multiplex PCR reads in MiXCR, keeping a single row per CDR3 protein. The sample holds 700,000 or so distinct CDR3 sequences, roughly 15% seen once.

V usage is TRBV6-1 and J usage is TRBJ2-5; D assignment may be TRBD1 or TRBD2 (5 bases each). This TCR was recovered from a man aged 18 to 29 with Graves' hyperthyroidism. The sequencing sample was made of blood. The CDR3 DNA follows: TGTGCCAGCAGCCCAACTATCCGAGGGGTGGGGGAGACCCAGTACTTC. Translating it yields CASSPTIRGVGETQYF.